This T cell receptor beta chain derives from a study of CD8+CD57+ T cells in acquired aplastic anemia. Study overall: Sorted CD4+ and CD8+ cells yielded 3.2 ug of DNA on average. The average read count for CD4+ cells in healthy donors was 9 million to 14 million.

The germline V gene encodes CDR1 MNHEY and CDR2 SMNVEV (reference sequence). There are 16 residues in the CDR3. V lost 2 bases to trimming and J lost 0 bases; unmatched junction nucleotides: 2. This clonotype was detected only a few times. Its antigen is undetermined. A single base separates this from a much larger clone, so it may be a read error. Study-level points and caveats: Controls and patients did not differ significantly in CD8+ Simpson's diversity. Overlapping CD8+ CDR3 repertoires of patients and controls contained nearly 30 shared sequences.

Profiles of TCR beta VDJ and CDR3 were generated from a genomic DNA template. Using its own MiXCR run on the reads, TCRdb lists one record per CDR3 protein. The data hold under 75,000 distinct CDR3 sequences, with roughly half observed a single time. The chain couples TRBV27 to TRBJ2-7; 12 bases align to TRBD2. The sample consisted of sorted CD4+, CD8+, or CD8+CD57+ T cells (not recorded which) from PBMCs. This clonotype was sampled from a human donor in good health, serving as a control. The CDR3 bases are TGTGCCAGCAGTTTAGCTAGCGGGAGGGCCTCCTACGAGCAGTACTTC. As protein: CASSLASGRASYEQYF.